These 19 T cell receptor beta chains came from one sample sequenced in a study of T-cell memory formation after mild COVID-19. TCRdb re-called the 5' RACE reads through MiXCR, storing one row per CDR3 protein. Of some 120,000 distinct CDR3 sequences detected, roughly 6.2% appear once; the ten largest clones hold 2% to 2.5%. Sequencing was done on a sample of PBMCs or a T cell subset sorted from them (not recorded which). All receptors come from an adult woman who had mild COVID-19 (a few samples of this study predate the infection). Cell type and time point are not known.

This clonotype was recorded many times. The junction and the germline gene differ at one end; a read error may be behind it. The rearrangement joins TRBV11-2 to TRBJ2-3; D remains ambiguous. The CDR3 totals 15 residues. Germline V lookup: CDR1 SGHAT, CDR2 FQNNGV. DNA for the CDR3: TGTGCCAGCAGCCTCAGTTCGCTCCGCACAGATACGCACTATTTT. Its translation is CASSLSSLRTDTHYF.

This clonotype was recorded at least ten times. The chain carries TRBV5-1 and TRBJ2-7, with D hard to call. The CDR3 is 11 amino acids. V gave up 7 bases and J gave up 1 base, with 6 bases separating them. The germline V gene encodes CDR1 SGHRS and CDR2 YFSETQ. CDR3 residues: CASSNSYEQYF. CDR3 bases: TGCGCCAGCTCAAATTCCTACGAGCAGTACTTC.

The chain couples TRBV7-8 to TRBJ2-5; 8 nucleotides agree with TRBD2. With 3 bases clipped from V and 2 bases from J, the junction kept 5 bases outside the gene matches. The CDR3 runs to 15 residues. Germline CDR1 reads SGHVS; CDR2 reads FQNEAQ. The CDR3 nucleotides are TGTGCCAGCAGCTTTCAGCGGGGGCCACAAGAGACCCAGTACTTC. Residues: CASSFQRGPQETQYF.

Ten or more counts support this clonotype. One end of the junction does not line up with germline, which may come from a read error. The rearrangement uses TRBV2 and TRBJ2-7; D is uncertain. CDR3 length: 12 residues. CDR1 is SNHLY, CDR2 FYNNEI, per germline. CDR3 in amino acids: CASREDTYEQYF. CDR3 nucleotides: TGTGCCAGCAGAGAAGATACCTACGAGCAGTACTTC. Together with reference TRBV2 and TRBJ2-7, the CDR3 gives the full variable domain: EPEVTQTPSHQVTQMGQEVILRCVPISNHLYFYWYRQILGQKVEFLVSFYNNEISEKSEIFDDQFSVERPDGSNFTLKIRSTKLEDSAMYFCASREDTYEQYFGPGTRLTVT.

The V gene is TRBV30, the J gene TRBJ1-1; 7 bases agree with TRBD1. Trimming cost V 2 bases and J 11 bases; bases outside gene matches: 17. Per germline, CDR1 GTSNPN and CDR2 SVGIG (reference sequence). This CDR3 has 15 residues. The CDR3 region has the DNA TGTGCCTGGAGTCCCCCGGGACAGACCCGGCGTGGGGCTTTCTTT. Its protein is CAWSPPGQTRRGAFF.

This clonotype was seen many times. This chain's CDR3 is CASSLQADRHEQYF. As DNA, the CDR3 is TGTGCCAGCAGCTTGCAGGCGGATAGACACGAGCAGTACTTC. The chain employs TRBV7-2 and TRBJ2-7; D is undetermined. The V gene's germline CDR1 is SGHTA and CDR2 FQGNSA. CDR3 length equals 14 residues. The V gene lost 3 bases and the J gene lost 5 bases, with 14 bases spanning the gap.

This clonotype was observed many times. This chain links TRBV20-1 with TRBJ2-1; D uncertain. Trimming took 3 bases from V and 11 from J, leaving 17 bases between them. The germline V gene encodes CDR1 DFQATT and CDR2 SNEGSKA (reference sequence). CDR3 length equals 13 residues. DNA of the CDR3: TGCAGTGCTAGTGTGAGTGGCGTACCAAAGCAGTTCTTC. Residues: CSASVSGVPKQFF.

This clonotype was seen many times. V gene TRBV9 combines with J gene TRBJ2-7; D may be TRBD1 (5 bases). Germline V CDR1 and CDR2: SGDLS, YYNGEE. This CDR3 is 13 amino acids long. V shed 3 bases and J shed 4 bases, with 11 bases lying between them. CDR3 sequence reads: CASSANSGYEQYF. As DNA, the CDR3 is TGTGCCAGCAGCGCCAATTCAGGGTACGAGCAGTACTTC.

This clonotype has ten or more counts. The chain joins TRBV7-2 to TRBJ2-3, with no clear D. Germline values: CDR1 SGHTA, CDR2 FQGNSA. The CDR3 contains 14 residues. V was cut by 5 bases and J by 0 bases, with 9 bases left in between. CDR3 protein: CASSTRRSTDTQYF. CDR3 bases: TGTGCCAGCAGCACCCGCCGGAGCACAGATACGCAGTATTTT. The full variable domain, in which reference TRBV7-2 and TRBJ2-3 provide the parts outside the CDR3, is GAGVSQSPSNKVTEKGKDVELRCDPISGHTALYWYRQSLGQGLEFLIYFQGNSAPDKSGLPSDRFSAERTGGSVSTLTIQRTQQEDSAVYLCASSTRRSTDTQYFGPGTRLTVL.

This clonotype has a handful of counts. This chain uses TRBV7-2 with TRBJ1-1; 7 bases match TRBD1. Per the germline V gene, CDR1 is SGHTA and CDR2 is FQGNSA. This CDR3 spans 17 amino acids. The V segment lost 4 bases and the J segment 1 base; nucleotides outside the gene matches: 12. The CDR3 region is CASSSGFGTARNTEAFF. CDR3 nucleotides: TGTGCCAGCAGCTCTGGTTTCGGGACAGCGAGGAACACTGAAGCTTTCTTT.

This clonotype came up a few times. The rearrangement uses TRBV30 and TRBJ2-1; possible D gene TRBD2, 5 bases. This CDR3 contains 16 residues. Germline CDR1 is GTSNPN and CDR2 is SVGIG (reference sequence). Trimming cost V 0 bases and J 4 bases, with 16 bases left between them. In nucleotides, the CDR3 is TGTGCCTGGAGTGTAAAACAGCCTTGGAGGTACAATGAGCAGTTCTTC. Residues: CAWSVKQPWRYNEQFF. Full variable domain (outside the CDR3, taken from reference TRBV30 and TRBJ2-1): SQTIHQWPATLVQPVGSPLSLECTVEGTSNPNLYWYRQAAGRGLQLLFYSVGIGQISSEVPQNLSASRPQDRQFILSSKKLLLSDSGFYLCAWSVKQPWRYNEQFFGPGTRLTVL.

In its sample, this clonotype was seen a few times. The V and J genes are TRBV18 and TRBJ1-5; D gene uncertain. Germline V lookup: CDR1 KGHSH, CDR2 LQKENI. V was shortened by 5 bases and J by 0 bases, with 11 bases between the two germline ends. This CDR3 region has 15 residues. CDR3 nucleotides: TGTGCCAGCTCATCGACGGCAAATAGCAATCAGCCCCAGCATTTT. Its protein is CASSSTANSNQPQHF.

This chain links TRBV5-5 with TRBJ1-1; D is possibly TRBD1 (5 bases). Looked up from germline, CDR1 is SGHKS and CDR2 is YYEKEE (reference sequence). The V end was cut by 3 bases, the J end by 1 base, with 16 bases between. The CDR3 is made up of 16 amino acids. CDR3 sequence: CASSSLGGDANTEAFF. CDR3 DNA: TGTGCCAGCAGCTCCCTCGGAGGGGACGCGAACACTGAAGCTTTCTTT. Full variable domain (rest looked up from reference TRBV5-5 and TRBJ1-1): DAGVTQSPTHLIKTRGQQVTLRCSPISGHKSVSWYQQVLGQGPQFIFQYYEKEERGRGNFPDRFSARQFPNYSSELNVNALLLGDSALYLCASSSLGGDANTEAFFGQGTRLTVV.

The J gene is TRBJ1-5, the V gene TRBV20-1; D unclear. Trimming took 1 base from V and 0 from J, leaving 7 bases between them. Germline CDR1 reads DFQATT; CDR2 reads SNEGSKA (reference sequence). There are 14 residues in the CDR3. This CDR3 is CSARGGVSNQPQHF. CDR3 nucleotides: TGCAGTGCTAGAGGGGGAGTTAGCAATCAGCCCCAGCATTTT.

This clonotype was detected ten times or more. The chain's CDR3 is CASRVSERYNEQFF. The CDR3 DNA reads TGCGCCAGCAGAGTAAGCGAGCGCTACAATGAGCAGTTCTTC. This chain uses TRBV5-1 with TRBJ2-1, with D unclear. Germline V gene sequence: CDR1 SGHRS, CDR2 YFSETQ. The CDR3 covers 14 residues. V was pared by 5 bases and J by 3 bases, with 12 bases between.

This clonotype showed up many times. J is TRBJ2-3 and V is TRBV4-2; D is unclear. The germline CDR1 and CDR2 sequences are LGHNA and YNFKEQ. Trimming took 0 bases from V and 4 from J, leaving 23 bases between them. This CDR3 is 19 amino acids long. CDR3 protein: CASSQDFPAGLDQPDTQYF. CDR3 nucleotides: TGTGCCAGCAGCCAAGATTTTCCCGCCGGGCTCGACCAGCCAGATACGCAGTATTTT.

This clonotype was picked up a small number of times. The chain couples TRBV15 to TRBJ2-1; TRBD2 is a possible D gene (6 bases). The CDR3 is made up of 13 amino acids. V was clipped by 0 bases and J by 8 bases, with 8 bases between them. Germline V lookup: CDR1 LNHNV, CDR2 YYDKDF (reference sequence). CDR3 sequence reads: CATSRDWGDEQFF. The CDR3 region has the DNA TGTGCCACCAGCAGAGATTGGGGGGATGAGCAGTTCTTC.

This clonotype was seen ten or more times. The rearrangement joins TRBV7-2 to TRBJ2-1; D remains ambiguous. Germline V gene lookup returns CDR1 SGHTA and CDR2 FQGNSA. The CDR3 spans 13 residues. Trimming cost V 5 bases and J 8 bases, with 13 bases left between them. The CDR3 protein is CASSLSYGDEQFF. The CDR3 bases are TGTGCCAGCAGCCTTTCATACGGTGATGAGCAGTTCTTC. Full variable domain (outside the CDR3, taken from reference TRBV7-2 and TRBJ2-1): GAGVSQSPSNKVTEKGKDVELRCDPISGHTALYWYRQSLGQGLEFLIYFQGNSAPDKSGLPSDRFSAERTGGSVSTLTIQRTQQEDSAVYLCASSLSYGDEQFFGPGTRLTVL.

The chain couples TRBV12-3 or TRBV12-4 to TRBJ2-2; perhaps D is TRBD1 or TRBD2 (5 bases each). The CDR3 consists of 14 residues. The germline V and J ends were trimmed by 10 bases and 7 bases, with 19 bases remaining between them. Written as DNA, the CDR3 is TGTGCCACCGCCCTCAGAGGGACGGGCGGGGAGCTGTTTTTT. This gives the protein CATALRGTGGELFF.